This TCR beta chain came from a study of T cells in Graves' hyperthyroidism and ophthalmopathy. Thyroid ultrasound and orbital computed tomography, with clinical symptoms and serum thyroxine and TRAb, informed diagnoses. This clonotype was counted a single time. The antigen remains undetermined. The study's findings and limits: The authors' 13 V-J model separated ophthalmopathy from stable hyperthyroidism. Blood samples included most of the expanded thyroid clonotypes exceeding 0.001.

Researchers amplified the TCR beta CDR3 regions from RNA transcripts. HTBI primers were employed in a first-round RT-PCR of the TCR CDR3. TCRdb recomputed calls from the multiplex PCR reads with MiXCR, one row per CDR3 protein. The sample consists of around 600,000 distinct CDR3 sequences, just under 45% of them appearing once. The clonotype originates from an adult man with Graves' disease, either hyperthyroidism or ophthalmopathy (not recorded which). Sequenced sample: peripheral blood or thyroid tissue (not recorded which).

In DNA form, the CDR3 reads TGTGCCACCAGTGACCGGACAGCTACAGGGGACAAAGAGACCCAGTACTTC. Its protein product is CATSDRTATGDKETQYF. The genes are TRBV24-1 and TRBJ2-5, with TRBD1 matching over 7 bases. Germline V gives CDR1 KGHDR, CDR2 SFDVKD. J was trimmed by 3 bases and V by 4 bases; bases with no gene match: 13. The CDR3 has 17 amino acids.